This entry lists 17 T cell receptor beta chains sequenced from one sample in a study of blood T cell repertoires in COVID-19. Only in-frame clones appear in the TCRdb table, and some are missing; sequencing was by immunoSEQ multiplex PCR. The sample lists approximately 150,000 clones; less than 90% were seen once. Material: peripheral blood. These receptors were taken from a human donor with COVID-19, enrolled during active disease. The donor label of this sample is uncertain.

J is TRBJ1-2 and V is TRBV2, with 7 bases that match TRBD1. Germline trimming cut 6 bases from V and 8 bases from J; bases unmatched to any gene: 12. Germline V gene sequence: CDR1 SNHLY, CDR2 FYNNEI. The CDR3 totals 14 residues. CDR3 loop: CASRTLGRGDGYTF. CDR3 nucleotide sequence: TGTGCCAGCAGGACCTTGGGCAGGGGGGACGGCTACACCTTC.

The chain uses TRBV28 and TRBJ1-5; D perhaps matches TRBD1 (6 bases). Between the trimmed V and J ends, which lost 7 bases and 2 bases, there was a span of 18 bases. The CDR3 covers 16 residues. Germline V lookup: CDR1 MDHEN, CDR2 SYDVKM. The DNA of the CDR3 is TGTGCCAGCATTCCTGGGCAGGGGTTGGGCAATCAGCCCCAGCATTTT. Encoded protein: CASIPGQGLGNQPQHF.

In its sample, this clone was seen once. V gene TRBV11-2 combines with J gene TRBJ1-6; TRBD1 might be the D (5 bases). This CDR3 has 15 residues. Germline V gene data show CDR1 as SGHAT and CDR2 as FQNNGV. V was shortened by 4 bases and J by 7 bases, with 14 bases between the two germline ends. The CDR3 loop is CASSSETARNSPLHF. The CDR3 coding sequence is TGTGCCAGCAGCTCAGAGACAGCCCGAAATTCACCCCTCCACTTT.

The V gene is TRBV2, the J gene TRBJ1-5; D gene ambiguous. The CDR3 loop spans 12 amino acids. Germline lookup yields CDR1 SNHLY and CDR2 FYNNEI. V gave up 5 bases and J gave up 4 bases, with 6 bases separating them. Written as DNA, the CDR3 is TGTGCCAGCAGTCTTTTTAATCAGCCCCAGCATTTT. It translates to CASSLFNQPQHF.

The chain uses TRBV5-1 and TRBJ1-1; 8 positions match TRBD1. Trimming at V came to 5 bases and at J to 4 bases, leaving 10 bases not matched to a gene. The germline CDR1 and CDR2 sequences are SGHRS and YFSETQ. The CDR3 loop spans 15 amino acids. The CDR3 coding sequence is TGCGCCAGCAGTAAAGACAGGGGTTGGGGCACTGAAGCTTTCTTT. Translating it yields CASSKDRGWGTEAFF.

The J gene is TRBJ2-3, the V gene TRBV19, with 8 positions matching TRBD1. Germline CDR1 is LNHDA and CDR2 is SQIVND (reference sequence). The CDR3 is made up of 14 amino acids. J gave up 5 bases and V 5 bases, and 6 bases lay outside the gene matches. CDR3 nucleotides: TGTGCCAGTAGTCTCGGACAGGGAGGAGATACGCAGTATTTT. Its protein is CASSLGQGGDTQYF.

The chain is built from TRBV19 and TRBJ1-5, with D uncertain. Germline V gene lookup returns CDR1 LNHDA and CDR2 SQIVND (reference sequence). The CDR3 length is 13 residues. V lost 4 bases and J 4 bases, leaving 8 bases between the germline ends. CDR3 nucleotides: TGTGCCAGTAGTAAGGAGAGGAATCAGCCCCAGCATTTT. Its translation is CASSKERNQPQHF.

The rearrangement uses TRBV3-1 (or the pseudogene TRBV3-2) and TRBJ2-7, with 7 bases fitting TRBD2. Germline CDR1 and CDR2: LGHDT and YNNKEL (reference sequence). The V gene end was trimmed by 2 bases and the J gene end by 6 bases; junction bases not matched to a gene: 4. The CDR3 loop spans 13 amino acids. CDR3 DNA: TGTGCCAGCAGCCAAAGGTCGGGGGGCGAGCAGTACTTC. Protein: CASSQRSGGEQYF.

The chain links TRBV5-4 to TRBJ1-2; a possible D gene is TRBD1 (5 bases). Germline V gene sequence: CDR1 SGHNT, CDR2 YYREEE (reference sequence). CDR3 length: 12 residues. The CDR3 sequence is CAGEEVPYGYTF. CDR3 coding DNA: TGTGCGGGGGAGGAGGTCCCCTATGGCTACACCTTC.

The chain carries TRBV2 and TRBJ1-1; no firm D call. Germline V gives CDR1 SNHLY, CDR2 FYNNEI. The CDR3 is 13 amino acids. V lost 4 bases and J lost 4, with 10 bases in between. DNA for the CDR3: TGTGCCAGCAGTGTATACCCGGGCACTGAAGCTTTCTTT. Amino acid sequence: CASSVYPGTEAFF.

The CDR3 DNA follows: TGCAGCGTTGGGTCAGAGGGGGACACTGAAGCTTTCTTT. Its translation is CSVGSEGDTEAFF. This chain connects TRBV29-1 to TRBJ1-1, with TRBD1 as a possible D gene (6 bases). Per the germline V gene, CDR1 is SQVTM and CDR2 is ANQGSEA. This CDR3 has 13 residues. With 4 bases removed from V and 3 bases from J, the gap between germline ends came to 12 bases.

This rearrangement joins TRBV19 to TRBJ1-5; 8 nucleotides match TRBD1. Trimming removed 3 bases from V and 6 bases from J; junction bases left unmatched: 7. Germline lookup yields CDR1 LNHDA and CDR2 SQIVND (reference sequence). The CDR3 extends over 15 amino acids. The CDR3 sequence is CASSIDRGLGQPQHF. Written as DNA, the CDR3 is TGTGCCAGTAGTATCGACAGGGGTCTCGGTCAGCCCCAGCATTTT.

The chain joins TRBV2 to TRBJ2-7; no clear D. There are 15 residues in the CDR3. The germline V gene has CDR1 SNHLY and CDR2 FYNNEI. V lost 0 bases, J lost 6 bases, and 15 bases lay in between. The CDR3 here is CASSEALRQDVEQYF. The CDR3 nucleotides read TGTGCCAGCAGTGAAGCGCTTCGACAAGATGTCGAGCAGTACTTC.

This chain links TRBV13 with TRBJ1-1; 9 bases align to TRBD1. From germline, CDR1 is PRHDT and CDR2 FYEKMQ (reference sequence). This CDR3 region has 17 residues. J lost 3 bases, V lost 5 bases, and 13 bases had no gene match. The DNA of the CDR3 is TGTGCCAGCAGCATAAGACAGGGGGTGCGTTGGGACACTGAAGCTTTCTTT. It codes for CASSIRQGVRWDTEAFF.

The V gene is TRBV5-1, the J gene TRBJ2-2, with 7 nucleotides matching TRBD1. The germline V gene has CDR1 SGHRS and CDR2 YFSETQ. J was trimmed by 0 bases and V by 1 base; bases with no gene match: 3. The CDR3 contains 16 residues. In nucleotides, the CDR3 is TGCGCCAGCAGCTTGAAGGGACAGCCGAACACCGGGGAGCTGTTTTTT. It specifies CASSLKGQPNTGELFF.

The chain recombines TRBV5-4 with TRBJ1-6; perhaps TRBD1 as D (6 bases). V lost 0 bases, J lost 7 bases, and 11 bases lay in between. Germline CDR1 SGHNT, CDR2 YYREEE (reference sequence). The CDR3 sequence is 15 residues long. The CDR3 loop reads CASSLDRAGNSPLHF. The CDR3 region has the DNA TGTGCCAGCAGCTTGGACAGGGCCGGAAATTCACCCCTCCACTTT.

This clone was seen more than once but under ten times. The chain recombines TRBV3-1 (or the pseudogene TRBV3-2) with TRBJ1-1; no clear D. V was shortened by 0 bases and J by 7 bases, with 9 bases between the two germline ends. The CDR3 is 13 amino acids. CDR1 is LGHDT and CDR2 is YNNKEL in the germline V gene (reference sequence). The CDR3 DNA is TGTGCCAGCAGCCAAGATCGGGGAGGTGAAGCTTTCTTT. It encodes CASSQDRGGEAFF.